These T cell receptor beta chains were read from a single sample in a study of regulatory T cells in long-lasting Graves disease. Using its own MiXCR run on the multiplex PCR reads, TCRdb lists one record per CDR3 protein. This table holds over 450,000 distinct CDR3 sequences, about 11% found once. Another study also made use of these data, one on T cells in Graves' hyperthyroidism and ophthalmopathy.

This material consisted of peripheral blood mononuclear cells (PBMCs), taken at new diagnosis, from a patient treated with antithyroid drugs. The receptor set was obtained from a woman aged 25 to 45 with Graves disease. Each CDR3 is given with its conserved first and last residue. A clone size is listed for some rows: how often the clone was seen (once, few, many), or a class if it is expanded.

TRBV7-9	TRBJ1-3	.	13	CASSFDGVNTIYF
TRBV5-8	TRBJ1-5	few	17	CASSNDRTGNSNQPQHF
TRBV27	TRBJ2-6	few	15	CASSITGAGANVLTF
TRBV6-2/TRBV6-3	TRBJ2-5	many	14	CASSDSGTPWTQYF
TRBV19	TRBJ2-1	few	17	CASSMDQTSGRGWGEFF
TRBV5-1	TRBJ1-2	many	15	CASSLDQHPLSGYTF
TRBV4-3	TRBJ2-1	few	17	CASSQGTSGGSYNEQFF
TRBV3-1	TRBJ2-5	.	15	CASSLRTSGLGTQYF
TRBV7-8	TRBJ1-4	many	15	CASSLERNAKVELFF
TRBV4-1	TRBJ2-2	few	13	CASAGGGGGELFF
TRBV10-3	TRBJ1-2	many	15	CAISSPTDVLVGYTF
TRBV5-1	TRBJ2-1	.	15	CASSLGQTSNNEQFF
TRBV12-3/TRBV12-4	TRBJ2-7	.	13	CASSRSVGYEQYF